This passage covers 14 T cell receptor beta chains from one sample sequenced in a study of cytomegalovirus exposure and HLA in healthy donors. Use of 60 Vbeta and 13 Jbeta primers characterized the PCR. Here immunoSEQ multiplex PCR was the method, and the copy in TCRdb shows in-frame clones only, minus some. This table has just over 150,000 clones, over 70% appearing once. Material: PBMCs. Receptors were obtained from a woman aged 25-40 years in good health and CMV-seronegative.

The chain uses TRBV5-1 and TRBJ2-7, with D maybe TRBD2 (6 bases). The ends were cut back, 4 bases at V and 4 bases at J, with 12 bases in the middle. This CDR3 region has 13 residues. Germline assignment: CDR1 SGHRS and CDR2 YFSETQ. CDR3 bases: TGCGCCAGCAGCCGTCAGGGAGGATACGAGCAGTACTTC. Translation gives CASSRQGGYEQYF.

V and J are TRBV9 and TRBJ1-4; TRBD1 matches 7 bases. With V trimmed by 2 bases and J by 8 bases, 12 bases remained unmatched. The CDR3 has 16 residues. Per germline, CDR1 SGDLS and CDR2 YYNGEE. CDR3 nucleotides: TGTGCCAGCAGCGTTAGTCAGGGGGTAAGAGGAGAAAAACTGTTTTTT. Translation gives CASSVSQGVRGEKLFF.

The rearrangement uses TRBV29-1 and TRBJ2-1, with D perhaps matching TRBD1 (6 bases). V lost 3 bases and J lost 7, with 19 bases in between. Germline loops: CDR1 SQVTM, CDR2 ANQGSEA. This CDR3 spans 15 amino acids. The CDR3, as DNA: TGCAGCGTTGATTGGGGGCAGGGCCAGAAGAATGAGCAGTTCTTC. Protein: CSVDWGQGQKNEQFF.

This clone has more than one count but fewer than ten. The chain recombines TRBV6-5 with TRBJ1-1; the match to TRBD1 covers 10 bases. The CDR3 covers 15 residues. The ends lost 7 bases at V and 1 base at J; junction bases unmatched: 6. Per germline, CDR1 MNHEY and CDR2 SVGAGI. Written as DNA, the CDR3 is TGTGCCAGCAAACTGACAGGGGGCGGGAACACTGAAGCTTTCTTT. Translating gives CASKLTGGGNTEAFF.

The V gene is TRBV6-6, the J gene TRBJ1-5, with TRBD1 identical over 7 bases. Per germline, CDR1 MNHNY and CDR2 SVGAGI (reference sequence). The CDR3 spans 14 residues. With V trimmed by 6 bases and J by 9 bases, 11 bases remained unmatched. The CDR3 loop reads CASSLRGPQGPQHF. As DNA, the CDR3 is TGTGCCAGCAGCCTGAGGGGGCCACAGGGGCCCCAGCATTTT.

This clone was counted between two and nine times. The rearrangement links TRBV5-4 to TRBJ2-1; tentative D call: TRBD2 (6 bases). The CDR3 has 13 amino acids. CDR1 is SGHNT, CDR2 YYREEE, per germline (reference sequence). V was pared by 4 bases and J by 9 bases, with 14 bases between. This chain's CDR3 is CASSLGRGGEQFF. The CDR3 bases are TGTGCCAGCAGCCTTGGGCGGGGAGGTGAGCAGTTCTTC.

The chain recombines TRBV29-1 with TRBJ1-6; D might be TRBD1 (6 bases). The V gene's germline CDR1 is SQVTM and CDR2 ANQGSEA. The length of the CDR3 is 12 residues. The germline V and J ends were trimmed by 3 bases and 13 bases, with 13 bases remaining between them. The CDR3 is CSVDRGKRPLHF. The CDR3 bases are TGCAGCGTTGACAGGGGCAAGAGGCCCCTCCACTTT.

This clone appeared once. This sequence joins TRBV19 and TRBJ1-6; D might be TRBD1 (5 bases). Germline CDR1 LNHDA, CDR2 SQIVND (reference sequence). Deletions cut 3 bases from V and 7 bases from J, with 7 bases between. The CDR3 totals 13 residues. CDR3 DNA: TGTGCCAGTAGTATGGGGCCGAATTCACCCCTCCACTTT. This gives the protein CASSMGPNSPLHF.

CDR3 loop: CASSRLRNSYEQYF. The CDR3 nucleotides are TGTGCCAGCAGTCGACTGAGGAACTCCTACGAGCAGTACTTC. The chain employs TRBV6-1 and TRBJ2-7, with unresolved D. The germline gives CDR1 MNHNS, CDR2 SASEGT. The ends were cut back, 5 bases at V and 0 bases at J, with 11 bases in the middle. This CDR3 is built from 14 residues.

The chain recombines TRBV6-1 with TRBJ1-6; TRBD1 is a possible D gene (6 bases). Germline V gene data show CDR1 as MNHNS and CDR2 as SASEGT. CDR3 length: 16 residues. V was pared by 1 base and J by 5 bases, with 12 bases between. CDR3 in DNA: TGTGCCAGCAGTGAAGACAGGGCTACTCATAATTCACCCCTCCACTTT. It yields the protein CASSEDRATHNSPLHF.

The gene calls are TRBV6-1 and TRBJ1-5; D perhaps matches TRBD1 (6 bases). Germline assignment: CDR1 MNHNS and CDR2 SASEGT. The ends were cut back, 8 bases at V and 6 bases at J, with 14 bases in the middle. The CDR3 sequence is 13 residues long. The DNA of the CDR3 is TGTGCCAGCTCAATGGGAGGGGGTCAGCCCCAGCATTTT. Its translation is CASSMGGGQPQHF.

This chain uses TRBV9 with TRBJ2-7, with TRBD1 matching 9 bases. J lost 5 bases, V lost 5 bases, and 8 bases had no gene match. This CDR3 has 14 amino acids. Germline values: CDR1 SGDLS, CDR2 YYNGEE. The CDR3 nucleotides are TGTGCCAGCAGTCCCGGGACAGGGCGGAACGAGCAGTACTTC. Translating it yields CASSPGTGRNEQYF.

This clone appeared a single time. The CDR3 nucleotides read TGTGCCAGCAGTGAAGGCAAAACAGGGAGGGTGGCGGCTTTCTTT. Translated, it gives CASSEGKTGRVAAFF. The chain uses TRBV6-1 and TRBJ1-1; D is perhaps TRBD1 (6 bases). The CDR3 consists of 15 residues. Germline V gene sequence: CDR1 MNHNS, CDR2 SASEGT. The ends were cut back, 1 base at V and 11 bases at J, with 20 bases in the middle.

V usage is TRBV19 and J usage is TRBJ1-5; tentative D call: TRBD1 (5 bases). Trimming cost V 7 bases and J 4 bases, with 14 bases left between them. Germline CDR1 and CDR2: LNHDA and SQIVND (reference sequence). This CDR3 has 14 amino acids. As DNA, the CDR3 is TGTGCCAGTATCTCGGGACTTCGGAATCAGCCCCAGCATTTT. The encoded protein is CASISGLRNQPQHF.